The source of this T cell receptor beta chain is a study of blood T cell repertoires in COVID-19. For the study at large: Italy, Spain and the United States were the sources of the convalescent and acute COVID-19 samples. Sample material is recorded as cDNA or gDNA derived from T cells, B-cell-depleted T cells, or PBMCs.

Trimming left V 3 bases short and J 1 base short, with 9 bases between. The length of the CDR3 is 14 residues. Germline V gives CDR1 KGHSH, CDR2 LQKENI. In the authors' workflow: Cell counts per sample came from amplifying reference gene primers. Here immunoSEQ multiplex PCR was the method, and the copy in TCRdb shows in-frame clones only, minus some. V, J and clone size derive from that table, while D and trimming were established from the DNA sequence. The data show 130,000 or so clones, about four fifths seen once. Sequenced: peripheral blood. The chain joins TRBV18 to TRBJ1-1; D is unresolved. The receptor was isolated from a human donor in a cohort sampled during active COVID-19. Here the CDR3 DNA reads TGTGCCAGCTCACCCAACAGCGGGAACACTGAAGCTTTCTTT. Translation gives CASSPNSGNTEAFF.